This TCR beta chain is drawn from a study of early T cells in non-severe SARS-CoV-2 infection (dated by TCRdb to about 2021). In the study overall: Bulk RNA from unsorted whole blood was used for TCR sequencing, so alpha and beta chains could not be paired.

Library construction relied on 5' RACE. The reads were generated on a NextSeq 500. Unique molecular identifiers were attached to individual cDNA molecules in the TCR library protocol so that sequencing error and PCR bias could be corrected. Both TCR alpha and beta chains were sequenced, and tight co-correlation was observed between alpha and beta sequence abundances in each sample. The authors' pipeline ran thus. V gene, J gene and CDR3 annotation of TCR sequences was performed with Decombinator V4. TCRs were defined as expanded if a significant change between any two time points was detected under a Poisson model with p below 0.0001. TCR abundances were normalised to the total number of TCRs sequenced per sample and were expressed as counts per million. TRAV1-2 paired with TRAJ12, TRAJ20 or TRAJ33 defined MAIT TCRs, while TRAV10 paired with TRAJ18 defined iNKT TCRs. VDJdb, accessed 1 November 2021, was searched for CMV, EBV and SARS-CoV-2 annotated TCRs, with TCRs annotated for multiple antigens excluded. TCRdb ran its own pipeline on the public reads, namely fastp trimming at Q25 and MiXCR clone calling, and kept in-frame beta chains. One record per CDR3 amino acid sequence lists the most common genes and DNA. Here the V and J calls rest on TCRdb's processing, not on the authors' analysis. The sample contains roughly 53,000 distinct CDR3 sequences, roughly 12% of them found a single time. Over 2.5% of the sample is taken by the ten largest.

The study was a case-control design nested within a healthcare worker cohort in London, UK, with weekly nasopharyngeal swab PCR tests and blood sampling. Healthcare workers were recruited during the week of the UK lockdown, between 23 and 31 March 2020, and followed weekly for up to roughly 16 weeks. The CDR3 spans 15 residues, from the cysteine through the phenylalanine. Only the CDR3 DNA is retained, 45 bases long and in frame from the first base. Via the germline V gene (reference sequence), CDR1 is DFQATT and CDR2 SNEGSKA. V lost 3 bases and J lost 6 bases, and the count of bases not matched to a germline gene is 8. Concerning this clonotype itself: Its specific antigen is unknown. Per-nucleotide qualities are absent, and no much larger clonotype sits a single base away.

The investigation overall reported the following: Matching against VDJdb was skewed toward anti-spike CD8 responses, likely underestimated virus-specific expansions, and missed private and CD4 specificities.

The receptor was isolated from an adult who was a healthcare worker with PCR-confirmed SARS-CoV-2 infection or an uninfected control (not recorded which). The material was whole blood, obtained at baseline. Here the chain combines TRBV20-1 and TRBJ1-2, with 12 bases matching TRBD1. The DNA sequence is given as TGCAGTGCTAGTATTTGGGGACAGGGGGCTGATGGCTACACCTTC. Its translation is CSASIWGQGADGYTF.